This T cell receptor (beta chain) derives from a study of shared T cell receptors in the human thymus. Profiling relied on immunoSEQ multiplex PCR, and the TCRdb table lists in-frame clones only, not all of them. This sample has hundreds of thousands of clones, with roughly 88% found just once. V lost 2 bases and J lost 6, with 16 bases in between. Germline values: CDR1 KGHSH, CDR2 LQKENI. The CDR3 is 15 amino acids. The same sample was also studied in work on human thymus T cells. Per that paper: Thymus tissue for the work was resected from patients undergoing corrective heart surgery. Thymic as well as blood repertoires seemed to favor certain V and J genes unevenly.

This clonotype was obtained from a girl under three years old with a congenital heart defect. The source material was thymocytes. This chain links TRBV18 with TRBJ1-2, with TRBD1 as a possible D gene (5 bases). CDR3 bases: TGTGCCAGCTCACCATCGAGTTCCGGACAACATGGCTACACCTTC. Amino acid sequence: CASSPSSSGQHGYTF.